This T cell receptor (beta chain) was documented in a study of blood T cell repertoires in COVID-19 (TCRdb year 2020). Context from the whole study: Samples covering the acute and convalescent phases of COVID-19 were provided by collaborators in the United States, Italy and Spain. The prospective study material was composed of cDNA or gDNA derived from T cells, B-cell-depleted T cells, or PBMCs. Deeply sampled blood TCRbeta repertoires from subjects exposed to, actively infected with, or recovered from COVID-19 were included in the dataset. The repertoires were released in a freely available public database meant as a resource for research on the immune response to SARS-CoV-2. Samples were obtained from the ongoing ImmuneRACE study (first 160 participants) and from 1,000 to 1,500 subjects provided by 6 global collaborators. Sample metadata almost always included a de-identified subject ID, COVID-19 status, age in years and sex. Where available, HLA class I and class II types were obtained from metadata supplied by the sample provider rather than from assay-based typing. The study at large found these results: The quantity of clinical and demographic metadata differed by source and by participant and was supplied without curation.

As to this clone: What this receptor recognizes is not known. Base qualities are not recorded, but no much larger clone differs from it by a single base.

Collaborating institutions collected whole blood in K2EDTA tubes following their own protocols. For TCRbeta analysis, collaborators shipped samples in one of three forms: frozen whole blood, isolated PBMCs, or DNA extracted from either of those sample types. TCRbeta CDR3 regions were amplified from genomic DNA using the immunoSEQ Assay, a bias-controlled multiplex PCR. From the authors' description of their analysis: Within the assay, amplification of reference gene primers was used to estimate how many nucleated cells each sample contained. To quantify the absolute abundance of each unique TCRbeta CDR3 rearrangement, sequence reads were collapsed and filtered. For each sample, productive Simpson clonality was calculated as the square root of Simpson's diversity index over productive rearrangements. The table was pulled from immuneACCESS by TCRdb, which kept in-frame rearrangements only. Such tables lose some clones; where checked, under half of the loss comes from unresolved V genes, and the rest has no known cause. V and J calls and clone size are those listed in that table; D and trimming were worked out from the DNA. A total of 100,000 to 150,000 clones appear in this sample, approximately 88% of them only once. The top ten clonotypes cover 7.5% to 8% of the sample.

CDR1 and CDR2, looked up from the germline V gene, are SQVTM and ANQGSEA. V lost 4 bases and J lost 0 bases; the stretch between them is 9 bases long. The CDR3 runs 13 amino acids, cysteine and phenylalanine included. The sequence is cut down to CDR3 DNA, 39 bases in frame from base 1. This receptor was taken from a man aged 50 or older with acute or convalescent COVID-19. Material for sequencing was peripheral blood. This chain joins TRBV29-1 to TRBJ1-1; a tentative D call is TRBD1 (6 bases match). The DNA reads TGCAGCGTTGGGGACACTTTGAACACTGAAGCTTTCTTT. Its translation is CSVGDTLNTEAFF.